This T cell receptor beta chain was found in a study of T cell responses to AZD1222 COVID-19 vaccine. Study-level points and caveats: When two AZD1222 doses had been given, Spike-specific TCR breadth and depth rose.

Concerning this clone itself: Antigen: not known.

This table comes from immunoSEQ multiplex PCR, and its TCRdb copy is limited to in-frame clones, with some not included. The data hold roughly 77,000 clones, with more than 90% observed a single time. Germline V gene data show CDR1 as SGHTA and CDR2 as FQGTGA. Trimming pared 5 bases from V and 0 bases from J, leaving 8 bases between. The CDR3 spans 14 residues. This sequence was found in an adult in good health. The chain joins TRBV7-3 to TRBJ1-3; unclear D gene. The material was peripheral blood, obtained on day 0 of AZD1222 vaccination. The CDR3 sequence is CASSPDPSGNTIYF. As DNA, the CDR3 is TGTGCCAGCAGCCCAGATCCCTCTGGAAACACCATATATTTT.